A single sample gave rise to the 18 T cell receptor beta chains below, sequenced in a study of T-cell memory formation after mild COVID-19. Each CDR3 protein is one row after TCRdb ran MiXCR on the 5' RACE reads. Here the sample spans hundreds of thousands of distinct CDR3 sequences, around 21% being singletons. Sample: PBMCs or a T cell subset sorted from them (not recorded which). These receptors originate from an adult woman who had mild COVID-19 (a few samples of this study predate the infection). Cell type and time point are not known.

The chain carries TRBV27 and TRBJ2-7; D is uncertain. The CDR3 covers 13 residues. The germline V gene has CDR1 MNHEY and CDR2 SMNVEV (reference sequence). V shed 3 bases and J shed 2 bases, with 8 bases lying between them. This CDR3 is CASSLTRTYEQYF. The CDR3 DNA sequence: TGTGCCAGCAGTTTGACCAGGACCTACGAGCAGTACTTC.

V gene TRBV12-3 or TRBV12-4 combines with J gene TRBJ1-1; D is perhaps TRBD1 (6 bases). The V end was cut by 4 bases, the J end by 4 bases, with 19 bases between. The CDR3 runs to 16 residues. CDR3 sequence reads: CASSWVQGGRVTEAFF. The CDR3, as DNA: TGTGCCAGCAGTTGGGTACAGGGCGGTCGGGTCACTGAAGCTTTCTTT.

In this sample, this clonotype turned up a few times. This chain connects TRBV11-1 to TRBJ2-3; the D gene is possibly TRBD1 (6 bases). Trimming left V 5 bases short and J 0 bases short, with 12 bases between. The CDR3 covers 15 residues. Germline V lookup: CDR1 SGHAT, CDR2 FQDESV (reference sequence). The chain's CDR3 is CASSLVTGSTDTQYF. The CDR3 DNA reads as TGTGCCAGCAGCCTAGTTACAGGGAGCACAGATACGCAGTATTTT.

This clonotype was detected a few times. The chain is built from TRBV27 and TRBJ1-3, with no clear D. Trimming took off 3 bases at V and 0 bases at J, with 6 bases between the two ends. Germline CDR1 and CDR2: MNHEY and SMNVEV (reference sequence). This CDR3 is 14 amino acids long. CDR3 amino acids: CASSFRSSGNTIYF. As DNA, the CDR3 is TGTGCCAGCAGTTTTCGGTCCTCTGGAAACACCATATATTTT.

The chain combines TRBV6-6 with TRBJ2-7; D possibly uses TRBD1 or TRBD2 (6 bases each). Trimming removed 4 bases from V and 5 bases from J, with 21 bases in between. The V gene's germline CDR1 is MNHNY and CDR2 SVGAGI (reference sequence). The CDR3 has 16 residues. The CDR3 region has the DNA TGTGCCAGCAGTTTCCGGCTCGCGAGGGGGGAGGACGAGCAGTACTTC. Encoded protein: CASSFRLARGEDEQYF.

There are a few counts of this clonotype. The V and J genes are TRBV7-9 and TRBJ2-5; D not resolved. There are 14 residues in the CDR3. Trimming removed 4 bases from V and 1 base from J, with 10 bases in between. CDR1 is SEHNR and CDR2 is FQNEAQ in the germline V gene (reference sequence). The CDR3: CASSSFTSQETQYF. The CDR3 DNA sequence: TGTGCCAGCAGCTCCTTCACCTCCCAAGAGACCCAGTACTTC.

This clonotype was seen only a few times. The chain uses TRBV28 and TRBJ2-1, with a possible D match to TRBD2 (6 bases). Germline-derived CDR1 and CDR2 are MDHEN and SYDVKM. V lost 5 bases to trimming and J lost 8 bases, with 22 bases between them. The CDR3 is made up of 16 amino acids. DNA of the CDR3: TGTGCCAGCAGTCCCCCGAGGTTCCGGGGAGGCGATGAGCAGTTCTTC. This gives the protein CASSPPRFRGGDEQFF.

The rearrangement joins TRBV10-3 to TRBJ1-1; D unresolved. V lost 4 bases and J lost 2, with 8 bases in between. The germline V gene has CDR1 ENHRY and CDR2 SYGVKD. The CDR3 has 13 amino acids. In DNA, the CDR3 is TGTGCCATCAGTGGCGCATCTAACACTGAAGCTTTCTTT. Translated, it gives CAISGASNTEAFF.

This clonotype was counted only a few times. J is TRBJ2-5 and V is TRBV4-1; TRBD1 matches at 10 bases. Unmatched junction bases numbered 6, after V lost 3 bases and J lost 5 bases. The CDR3 totals 15 residues. Germline V lookup: CDR1 MGHRA, CDR2 YSYEKL. This CDR3 reads CASSHEGQGKETQYF. CDR3 sequence (DNA): TGCGCCAGCAGCCACGAGGGACAGGGGAAGGAGACCCAGTACTTC.

This clonotype has only a few counts. The V and J genes are TRBV9 and TRBJ2-2; no firm D call. There are 14 residues in the CDR3. Germline CDR1 SGDLS, CDR2 YYNGEE. The ends were cut back, 1 base at V and 3 bases at J, with 7 bases in the middle. The CDR3, as DNA: TGTGCCAGCAGCGTATTTAGGGACACCGGGGAGCTGTTTTTT. Translation gives CASSVFRDTGELFF.

This chain links TRBV7-9 with TRBJ2-1; TRBD2 matches 10 bases. Germline V gene lookup returns CDR1 SEHNR and CDR2 FQNEAQ (reference sequence). CDR3 length equals 16 residues. V was pared by 4 bases and J by 7 bases, with 10 bases of the junction left unmatched. CDR3 protein: CASSSSSGRAANEQFF. The CDR3 DNA reads TGTGCCAGCAGCTCTTCCAGCGGGAGGGCCGCAAATGAGCAGTTCTTC.

This chain joins TRBV12-3 or TRBV12-4 and TRBJ2-4; D unclear. V was cut by 5 bases and J by 0 bases, with 11 bases left in between. The CDR3 is made up of 15 amino acids. In DNA, the CDR3 is TGTGCCAGCAGTCAACGCCGGCAAGCCAAAAACATTCAGTACTTC. Its protein is CASSQRRQAKNIQYF.

This clonotype came up a few times. This chain links TRBV7-2 with TRBJ2-3; D gene unclear. This CDR3 comprises 15 residues. CDR1 and CDR2 from the germline V gene are SGHTA and FQGNSA. Trimming left V 1 base short and J 2 bases short, with 10 bases between. This CDR3 is CASSLVAVATDTQYF. The CDR3 nucleotides are TGTGCCAGCAGCTTAGTTGCGGTGGCCACAGATACGCAGTATTTT.

This rearrangement joins TRBV12-3 or TRBV12-4 to TRBJ1-3; D perhaps matches TRBD1 (5 bases). V was trimmed by 3 bases and J by 6 bases, leaving 12 bases between them. The CDR3 runs to 14 residues. The CDR3 is CASSFSGTQNTIYF. As DNA, the CDR3 is TGTGCCAGCAGTTTTTCCGGGACCCAAAACACCATATATTTT.

In its sample, this clonotype was seen a few times. V gene TRBV29-1 combines with J gene TRBJ2-7; 12 bases line up with TRBD2. The length of the CDR3 is 14 residues. Germline loops: CDR1 SQVTM, CDR2 ANQGSEA. Trimming cost V 5 bases and J 1 base; bases outside gene matches: 3. The CDR3 region is CSVKTSGRSYEQYF. DNA of the CDR3: TGCAGCGTTAAAACTAGCGGGAGGTCCTACGAGCAGTACTTC.

This clonotype was seen more than once but under ten times. This sequence joins TRBV14 and TRBJ2-7; the D is unclear. Germline V gene lookup returns CDR1 SGHDN and CDR2 FVKESK. Trimming removed 0 bases from V and 3 bases from J, with 12 bases in between. The CDR3 contains 15 residues. CDR3 sequence: CASSQDLGSNYEQYF. The CDR3 region has the DNA TGTGCCAGCAGCCAAGATCTGGGGTCCAACTACGAGCAGTACTTC.

This chain joins TRBV7-9 and TRBJ1-2; D gene uncertain. Germline V gene sequence: CDR1 SEHNR, CDR2 FQNEAQ (reference sequence). V lost 5 bases and J 5 bases, leaving 18 bases between the germline ends. This CDR3 is 15 amino acids long. The CDR3: CASSLDLTVVYGYTF. The CDR3 coding sequence is TGTGCCAGCAGCCTAGATTTAACAGTCGTGTATGGCTACACCTTC.

J is TRBJ1-2 and V is TRBV3-1; 8 bases agree with TRBD1. Per the germline V gene, CDR1 is LGHDT and CDR2 is YNNKEL (reference sequence). With 8 bases clipped from V and 4 bases from J, the junction kept 12 bases outside the gene matches. The CDR3 has 15 residues. This CDR3 is CASAQETGGRYGYTF. The CDR3 coding sequence is TGTGCCAGCGCGCAGGAAACAGGGGGTCGCTATGGCTACACCTTC.